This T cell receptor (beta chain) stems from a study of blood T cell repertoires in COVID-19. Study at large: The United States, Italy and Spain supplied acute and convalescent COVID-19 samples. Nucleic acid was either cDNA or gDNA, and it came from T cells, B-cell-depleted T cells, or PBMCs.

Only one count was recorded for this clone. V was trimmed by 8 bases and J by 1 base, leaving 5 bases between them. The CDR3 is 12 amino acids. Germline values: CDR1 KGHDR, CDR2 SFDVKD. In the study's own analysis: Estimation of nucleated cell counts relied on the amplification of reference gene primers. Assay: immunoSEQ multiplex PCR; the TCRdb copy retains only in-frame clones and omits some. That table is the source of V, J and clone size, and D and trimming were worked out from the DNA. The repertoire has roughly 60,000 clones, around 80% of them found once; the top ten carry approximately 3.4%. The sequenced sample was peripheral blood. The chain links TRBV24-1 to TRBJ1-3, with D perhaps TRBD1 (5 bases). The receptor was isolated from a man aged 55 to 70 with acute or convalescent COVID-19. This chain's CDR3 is CATTGSGNTIYF. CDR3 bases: TGTGCCACCACAGGGTCTGGAAACACCATATATTTT.